The T cell receptor beta chain described here comes from a study of beta chain features in type 1 diabetes. Study-wide points: Type 1 diabetes patients had moderately but significantly shorter TCRB CDR3s in all four CD4+ subsets. Fewer junction insertions and more nucleotide deletions appeared in type 1 diabetes patients. PCR, the amplification step, might favor shorter templates, equally in patients and controls.

This clone was observed a handful of times. What it recognizes is unknown. Every donor provided one heparinised blood draw, which averaged approximately 100 mL. J gave up 6 bases and V 1 base, and 8 bases lay outside the gene matches. This CDR3 comprises 15 residues. Germline CDR1 reads GTSNPN; CDR2 reads SVGIG (reference sequence). Isolated RNA was reverse transcribed in full, so expressed TCRB transcripts were sequenced. The protocol was immunoSEQ multiplex PCR, while the TCRdb copy is restricted to in-frame clones and leaves out a portion. The sample gives some 660,000 clones, 11% to 15% of which show up once; 0.035% to 0.045% is in the top ten.

The gene calls are TRBV30 and TRBJ2-4; TRBD1 agrees at 8 bases. This sequence was found in a man aged 18 to 35 with type 1 diabetes. The specimen sequenced was naive CD4+ T cells from blood. CDR3 residues: CAWSAQQGEANIQYF. CDR3 in DNA: TGTGCCTGGAGTGCTCAACAGGGGGAGGCAAACATTCAGTACTTC.